This TCR beta chain was profiled in a study of T cell responses to AZD1222 COVID-19 vaccine. Study in general: Timing groups of about 4 and about 12 weeks for second doses were pooled.

Assay used: immunoSEQ multiplex PCR; TCRdb lists only in-frame clones, some missing. The sample includes about 130,000 clones, 80% to 95% of them seen just once. With 4 bases removed from V and 7 bases from J, the gap between germline ends came to 18 bases. Germline lookup yields CDR1 SGDLS and CDR2 YYNGEE. The CDR3 totals 15 residues. With respect to this clone: Its antigen is currently unknown.

Study-level results: Spike-specific TCR breadth and depth went up after people got two AZD1222 doses.

This specimen was peripheral blood, taken on day 0 of AZD1222 vaccination. The chain couples TRBV9 to TRBJ2-1; either TRBD1 or TRBD2 may fit D (6 bases each). The TCR comes from an adult in good health. CDR3 residues: CASSRGGLRRNEQFF. In nucleotides, the CDR3 is TGTGCCAGCAGCCGAGGGGGGCTGAGGAGAAATGAGCAGTTCTTC.